Below are 20 T cell receptor beta chains sequenced from a single sample in a study of radiation and T cells in renal cell carcinoma. Indicated time point: baseline pretreatment blood. As to treatment: 15 Gy SBRT to primary tumor, nephrectomy 4 weeks later. Using immunoSEQ multiplex PCR, the repertoire was profiled, and TCRdb retains in-frame clones only, with some absent. The table lists 150,000 or so clones, around 90% of them singletons, with 4.1% in the top ten. Sequencing was performed on blood, taken from a patient whose treatment included radiotherapy and nephrectomy. All receptors come from a woman aged 70-85 years with renal cell carcinoma.

The chain carries TRBV5-1 and TRBJ2-5; D is perhaps TRBD1 or TRBD2 (5 bases each). This CDR3 is built from 16 residues. Germline V gene data show CDR1 as SGHRS and CDR2 as YFSETQ. V was pared by 1 base and J by 2 bases, with 15 bases between. The DNA for the CDR3 is TGCGCCAGCAGCTTGAATGCCATCGGGGCTCAAGAGACCCAGTACTTC. Protein sequence: CASSLNAIGAQETQYF.

This clone was seen more than once but under ten times. The chain is built from TRBV2 and TRBJ1-5; D is uncertain. Germline-derived CDR1 and CDR2 are SNHLY and FYNNEI. V was clipped by 8 bases and J by 0 bases, with 11 bases between them. The CDR3 sequence is 14 residues long. The DNA for the CDR3 is TGTGCCAGCGGGATGGAGTATAGCAATCAGCCCCAGCATTTT. Amino acids: CASGMEYSNQPQHF.

The V gene is TRBV27, the J gene TRBJ2-7; 7 bases are shared with TRBD1. Germline CDR1 and CDR2: MNHEY and SMNVEV (reference sequence). The CDR3 contains 13 residues. J lost 2 bases, V lost 8 bases, and 6 bases had no gene match. The CDR3 sequence is CASSRDSTYEQYF. In DNA, the CDR3 is TGTGCCAGCTCGAGGGACAGCACCTACGAGCAGTACTTC.

The chain links TRBV7-9 to TRBJ2-5; D uncertain. The V gene lost 2 bases and the J gene lost 2 bases, with 15 bases spanning the gap. Germline V gene sequence: CDR1 SEHNR, CDR2 FQNEAQ (reference sequence). The CDR3 totals 16 residues. CDR3 protein: CASSLSPRQVQETQYF. Here the CDR3 DNA reads TGTGCCAGCAGCTTATCACCAAGGCAGGTTCAAGAGACCCAGTACTTC.

V usage is TRBV21-1 and J usage is TRBJ2-5; the table's D call TRBD2 went unverified against the DNA. TRBV21-1 is classified as a pseudogene. CDR3 length: 17 amino acids. The CDR3 sequence: CASSKVGSGGPEETQYF. Here the CDR3 DNA reads TGTGCCAGCAGCAAAGTAGGTAGCGGGGGCCCTGAAGAGACCCAGTACTTC.

This chain connects TRBV7-6 to TRBJ1-6; 9 positions match TRBD1. Trimming cost V 5 bases and J 0 bases; bases outside gene matches: 2. Germline-derived CDR1 and CDR2 are SGHVS and FNYEAQ. CDR3 length: 16 amino acids. The CDR3 reads CASSQTGGSYNSPLHF. CDR3 sequence (DNA): TGTGCCAGCAGCCAGACAGGGGGCTCCTATAATTCACCCCTCCACTTT.

V is TRBV19 and J is TRBJ2-5; D might be TRBD2 (6 bases). The CDR3 totals 13 residues. Per the germline V gene, CDR1 is LNHDA and CDR2 is SQIVND (reference sequence). Between the trimmed V and J ends, which lost 5 bases and 2 bases, there was a span of 9 bases. The CDR3 DNA reads TGTGCCAGTAGTCGGGGGACTCAAGAGACCCAGTACTTC. Protein: CASSRGTQETQYF.

This clone was observed a few times. The gene calls are TRBV20-1 and TRBJ1-1; 10 bases are shared with TRBD1. V shed 6 bases and J 7 bases; nucleotides not matched to a gene: 2. The V gene's germline CDR1 is DFQATT and CDR2 SNEGSKA (reference sequence). The CDR3 length is 11 residues. Here the CDR3 DNA reads TGCAGTGCGGACAGGGGGTTTGAAGCTTTCTTT. Its protein product is CSADRGFEAFF.

The chain is built from TRBV5-1 and TRBJ1-1, with a weak D call TRBD1 (5 bases). V was clipped by 2 bases and J by 0 bases, with 8 bases between them. The V gene's germline CDR1 is SGHRS and CDR2 YFSETQ. The CDR3 is 14 amino acids. The CDR3 region has the DNA TGCGCCAGCAGCTTAACAGGTCTGAACACTGAAGCTTTCTTT. Its protein product is CASSLTGLNTEAFF.

V usage is TRBV5-6 and J usage is TRBJ2-7, with 7 bases fitting TRBD1. The CDR3 extends over 17 amino acids. Germline V CDR1 and CDR2: SGHDT, YYEEEE. Losses at the gene ends were 4 bases for V and 2 bases for J; bases not matched to a gene: 15. The CDR3 DNA follows: TGTGCCAGCAGCCCGACGTCCGGGACAGAGTTTACCTACGAGCAGTACTTC. Amino acid sequence: CASSPTSGTEFTYEQYF.

J is TRBJ2-6 and V is TRBV27; D perhaps matches TRBD2 (5 bases). The V end was cut by 6 bases, the J end by 2 bases, with 14 bases between. This CDR3 is 16 amino acids long. Germline CDR1 reads MNHEY; CDR2 reads SMNVEV (reference sequence). The CDR3, as DNA: TGTGCCAGCAGCCTAGTACGGGAAGCTGGGGCCAACGTCCTGACTTTC. Encoded protein: CASSLVREAGANVLTF.

The chain joins TRBV28 to TRBJ1-2; maybe TRBD1 (5 bases). Germline CDR1 is MDHEN and CDR2 is SYDVKM. This CDR3 has 13 residues. Trimming removed 3 bases from V and 2 bases from J, with 7 bases in between. The CDR3 coding sequence is TGTGCCAGCAGTTTTGGGGGGAACTATGGCTACACCTTC. It encodes CASSFGGNYGYTF.

The chain uses TRBV30 and TRBJ1-4, with unresolved D. In germline, CDR1 is GTSNPN, CDR2 SVGIG (reference sequence). V was cut by 3 bases and J by 5 bases, with 16 bases left in between. There are 15 residues in the CDR3. DNA of the CDR3: TGTGCCTGGAGCCCAATACAGTGGGGAAATGAAAAACTGTTTTTT. This gives the protein CAWSPIQWGNEKLFF.

A word on this clone: Different DNA sequences within this sample yield the same CDR3. The V call is TRBV19, the J call TRBJ1-5, with D possibly TRBD1 on 5 matching bases. V dropped 2 bases and J dropped 0 bases, with 8 bases sitting between them. CDR1 and CDR2 (germline): LNHDA, SQIVND (reference sequence). This CDR3 comprises 15 residues. CDR3 in amino acids: CASSIQGTSNQPQHF. In DNA form, the CDR3 reads TGTGCCAGTAGTATACAGGGAACTAGCAATCAGCCCCAGCATTTT. The entire variable domain, with the rest obtained from reference TRBV19 and TRBJ1-5, is as follows: DGGITQSPKYLFRKEGQNVTLSCEQNLNHDAMYWYRQDPGQGLRLIYYSQIVNDFQKGDIAEGYSVSREKKESFPLTVTSAQKNPTAFYLCASSIQGTSNQPQHFGDGTRLSIL.

The rearrangement links TRBV18 to TRBJ1-2; 10 positions agree with TRBD1. This CDR3 is built from 15 residues. Germline lookup yields CDR1 KGHSH and CDR2 LQKENI. V dropped 4 bases and J dropped 4; count of bases not matched to a gene: 6. As DNA, the CDR3 is TGTGCCAGCTCACAGGAGACAGGGGGCATCTATGGCTACACCTTC. Its protein is CASSQETGGIYGYTF.

A single count supports this clone. V gene TRBV19 combines with J gene TRBJ1-1, with a tentative D call TRBD1 (6 bases). V was cut by 7 bases and J by 8 bases, with 20 bases left in between. CDR3 size: 14 residues. Germline loops: CDR1 LNHDA, CDR2 SQIVND (reference sequence). This chain's CDR3 is CASTASGGALEAFF. The DNA for the CDR3 is TGTGCCAGTACCGCGTCGGGGGGCGCGTTGGAAGCTTTCTTT.

The J gene is TRBJ2-6, the V gene TRBV6-1; the match to TRBD1 covers 8 bases. The germline CDR1 and CDR2 sequences are MNHNS and SASEGT. This CDR3 has 15 residues. The ends lost 6 bases at V and 2 bases at J; junction bases unmatched: 3. This CDR3 reads CASRVQGAGANVLTF. The DNA for the CDR3 is TGTGCCAGCAGAGTACAGGGGGCTGGGGCCAACGTCCTGACTTTC.

CDR3 residues: CAWSPRGRRGYTF. The CDR3 coding sequence is TGTGCCTGGAGTCCCCGGGGCAGGCGTGGCTACACCTTC. This chain links TRBV30 with TRBJ1-2; tentatively, D is TRBD1 (5 bases). Trimming stripped 2 bases from V and 7 bases from J, with 14 bases between. The CDR3 runs 13 residues. Germline CDR1 GTSNPN, CDR2 SVGIG (reference sequence).

In this sample, this clone turned up a few times. The rearrangement uses TRBV30 and TRBJ1-1; no definite D call. V lost 1 base, J lost 4 bases, and 10 bases lay in between. Germline CDR1 is GTSNPN and CDR2 is SVGIG (reference sequence). This CDR3 has 13 residues. DNA of the CDR3: TGTGCCTGGAGTGATGATTCCGGCACTGAAGCTTTCTTT. Protein: CAWSDDSGTEAFF.

V usage is TRBV30 and J usage is TRBJ1-2; D remains ambiguous. The CDR3 extends over 15 amino acids. Germline CDR1 GTSNPN, CDR2 SVGIG (reference sequence). The V end lost 5 bases, the J end lost 3 bases, and 19 bases lay between the germline ends. CDR3 region: CAWGRRKTADYGYTF. The DNA for the CDR3 is TGTGCCTGGGGGAGAAGGAAGACCGCGGACTATGGCTACACCTTC.